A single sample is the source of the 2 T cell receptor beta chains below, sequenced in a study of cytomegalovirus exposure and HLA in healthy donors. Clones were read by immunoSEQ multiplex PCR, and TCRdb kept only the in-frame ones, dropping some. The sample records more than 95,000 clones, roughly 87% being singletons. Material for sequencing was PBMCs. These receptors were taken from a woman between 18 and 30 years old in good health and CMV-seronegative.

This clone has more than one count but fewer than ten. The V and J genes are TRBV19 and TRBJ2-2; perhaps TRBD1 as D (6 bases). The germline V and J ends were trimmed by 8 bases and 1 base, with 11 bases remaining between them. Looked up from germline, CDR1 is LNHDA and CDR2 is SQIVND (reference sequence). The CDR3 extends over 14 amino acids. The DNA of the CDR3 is TGTGCCAGTGACTCGGGACAGAACACCGGGGAGCTGTTTTTT. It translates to CASDSGQNTGELFF.

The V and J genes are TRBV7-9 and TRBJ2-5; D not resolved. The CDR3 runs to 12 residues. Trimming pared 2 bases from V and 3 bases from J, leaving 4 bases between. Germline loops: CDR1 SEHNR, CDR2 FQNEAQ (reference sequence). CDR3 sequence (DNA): TGTGCCAGCAGCTTACAGAAAGAGACCCAGTACTTC. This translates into CASSLQKETQYF.